What follows describes a single T cell receptor (beta chain). Trimming took off 1 base at V and 2 bases at J, with 17 bases between the two ends. CDR1 and CDR2 from the germline V gene are DFQATT and SNEGSKA (reference sequence). There are 16 residues in the CDR3. This specimen comes from a study of T-cell reconstitution after alpha-beta-depleted transplantation in children. Unique molecular identifiers were incorporated into the prepared TCRbeta library. TCRdb reprocessed the PCR reads with MiXCR, giving one entry per CDR3 protein. The sample includes 550,000 to 600,000 distinct CDR3 sequences, 20% to 25% seen only once; the top ten take 13% to 15%.

J is TRBJ1-2 and V is TRBV20-1; D remains ambiguous. The TCR comes from a boy younger than two who had a stem cell transplant for acute myeloid leukemia, so the T cells may come from the graft donor. The sample in question was PBMCs, mostly from graft donor cells, obtained 360 days after TCRalphabeta/CD19-depleted stem cell transplant. The CDR3 loop is CSARGGVGIVNYGYTF. The CDR3 DNA follows: TGCAGTGCTAGAGGGGGTGTGGGGATCGTAAACTATGGCTACACCTTC.